This T cell receptor (beta chain) comes out of a study of T cell responses to AZD1222 COVID-19 vaccine. From germline, CDR1 is SGDLS and CDR2 YYNGEE. J lost 7 bases, V lost 4 bases, and 1 base had no gene match. The CDR3 runs to 13 residues. This clone appeared a few times. Its specificity is unknown. Clones were sequenced by immunoSEQ multiplex PCR, and TCRdb holds only the in-frame ones, with some missing. The sample has 65,000 or so clones; less than 90% are singletons. Regarding the study as a whole: Compared with day 0, the breadth and depth of the Spike-specific TCR repertoire rose significantly after two doses of AZD1222. White British ancestry dominated among donors, who included more females, and clonal diversity was possibly underestimated. Sampling captured repertoires only after the peak T cell response.

This TCR was sampled from an adult in good health. V usage is TRBV9 and J usage is TRBJ1-6, with 8 bases identical to TRBD1. This material consisted of peripheral blood, taken on day 0 of AZD1222 vaccination. CDR3 sequence reads: CASSSGGNSPLHF. CDR3 coding DNA: TGTGCCAGCAGCTCAGGGGGCAATTCACCCCTCCACTTT.